Below, 18 T cell receptor beta chains from the same sample are listed, as sequenced in a study of cytomegalovirus exposure and HLA in healthy donors. This PCR relied on a set of 60 Vbeta primers and 13 Jbeta primers. The data were produced by immunoSEQ multiplex PCR, yet TCRdb's version contains in-frame clones alone and is incomplete. The sample consists of under 200,000 clones, approximately 70% of them appearing once. Sequences were obtained from PBMCs. The receptors were sampled from a woman between 18 and 29 years old in good health and CMV-seropositive.

The J gene is TRBJ1-1, the V gene TRBV6-5; 11 bases fit TRBD1. Germline lookup yields CDR1 MNHEY and CDR2 SVGAGI. V lost 2 bases and J lost 5; bases outside the gene matches: 4. CDR3 length equals 15 residues. The CDR3 is CASSYMGTGGTEAFF. DNA of the CDR3: TGTGCCAGCAGTTACATGGGGACAGGGGGGACTGAAGCTTTCTTT.

With respect to this clone: One end of the junction is discordant with germline, which a read error may explain. The CDR3 sequence: CASSLGRNIQYF. The CDR3 DNA reads TGTGCCAGCAGCCTAGGGAGAAACATTCAGTACTTC. The rearrangement joins TRBV13 to TRBJ2-4, with a weak D call TRBD2 (5 bases). The CDR3 contains 12 residues. Germline V lookup: CDR1 PRHDT, CDR2 FYEKMQ (reference sequence).

The chain joins TRBV7-2 to TRBJ2-5; the D gene is possibly TRBD1 (6 bases). Trimming cost V 5 bases and J 5 bases, with 15 bases left between them. Germline lookup yields CDR1 SGHTA and CDR2 FQGNSA. The CDR3 has 14 amino acids. Here the CDR3 reads CASSPLWGRETQYF. The CDR3 bases are TGTGCCAGCAGCCCTCTATGGGGGCGGGAGACCCAGTACTTC.

The rearrangement links TRBV30 to TRBJ2-7; 12 nucleotides align to TRBD2. Germline loops: CDR1 GTSNPN, CDR2 SVGIG (reference sequence). CDR3 length equals 13 residues. V lost 3 bases to trimming and J lost 3 bases; unmatched junction nucleotides: 0. The CDR3 coding sequence is TGTGCCTGGAGACTAGCGGGGGGCTACGAGCAGTACTTC. It codes for CAWRLAGGYEQYF.

The genes are TRBV4-3 and TRBJ1-6, with no clear D. Germline V gene sequence: CDR1 LGHNA, CDR2 YSLEER. This CDR3 is built from 14 residues. Trimming pared 6 bases from V and 4 bases from J, leaving 10 bases between. The DNA for the CDR3 is TGCGCCAGCAGTGTCGGGTCTTATAATTCACCCCTCCACTTT. This sequence encodes CASSVGSYNSPLHF.

This chain links TRBV19 with TRBJ1-3; TRBD1 might be the D (6 bases). With 11 bases removed from V and 0 bases from J, the gap between germline ends came to 11 bases. The CDR3 has 13 amino acids. Germline CDR1 reads LNHDA; CDR2 reads SQIVND (reference sequence). For the CDR3, the DNA is TGTGCCCGAAAGACAGGCTCTGGAAACACCATATATTTT. This gives the protein CARKTGSGNTIYF.

This clone occurred a few times. This rearrangement joins TRBV5-1 to TRBJ1-6; 7 positions agree with TRBD1. This CDR3 is built from 16 residues. J gave up 5 bases and V 2 bases, and 7 bases lay outside the gene matches. CDR1 is SGHRS, CDR2 YFSETQ, per germline. The CDR3: CASSFPRDSDNSPLHF. In DNA form, the CDR3 reads TGCGCCAGCAGCTTTCCCCGGGACAGTGATAATTCACCCCTCCACTTT.

The chain recombines TRBV9 with TRBJ2-5, with unresolved D. Germline V lookup: CDR1 SGDLS, CDR2 YYNGEE. The CDR3 extends over 14 amino acids. V lost 4 bases, J lost 2 bases, and 12 bases lay in between. CDR3 loop: CASSPYSSQETQYF. In DNA form, the CDR3 reads TGTGCCAGCAGCCCATACTCGTCACAAGAGACCCAGTACTTC.

This clone was detected only a few times. The CDR3 DNA sequence: TGTGCCACCAGCAGAGGTTCACTGAACTACGAGCAGTACTTC. This gives the protein CATSRGSLNYEQYF. This sequence joins TRBV15 and TRBJ2-7, with D unresolved. Between the trimmed V and J ends, which lost 1 base and 3 bases, there was a span of 10 bases. The CDR3 runs 14 residues. The germline gives CDR1 LNHNV, CDR2 YYDKDF (reference sequence).

The gene calls are TRBV2 and TRBJ2-1; TRBD1 matches 7 bases. CDR3 length: 11 amino acids. Germline CDR1 and CDR2: SNHLY and FYNNEI. V shed 8 bases, J shed 7 bases, and the junction held 2 bases outside the gene matches. This CDR3 reads CASDRVNEQFF. CDR3 coding DNA: TGTGCCAGCGACAGGGTAAATGAGCAGTTCTTC. Looking up the rest from reference TRBV2 and TRBJ2-1 gives the full variable domain: EPEVTQTPSHQVTQMGQEVILRCVPISNHLYFYWYRQILGQKVEFLVSFYNNEISEKSEIFDDQFSVERPDGSNFTLKIRSTKLEDSAMYFCASDRVNEQFFGPGTRLTVL.

The rearrangement joins TRBV7-9 to TRBJ2-2; maybe TRBD1 (5 bases). The ends were cut back, 3 bases at V and 4 bases at J, with 9 bases in the middle. The germline gives CDR1 SEHNR, CDR2 FQNEAQ (reference sequence). The CDR3 length is 14 residues. The CDR3 sequence is CASSFGQGTGELFF. The CDR3 DNA is TGTGCCAGCAGCTTTGGGCAGGGCACCGGGGAGCTGTTTTTT.

This clone was observed once. The chain is built from TRBV27 and TRBJ2-2, with D perhaps matching TRBD1 (5 bases). Deletions cut 2 bases from V and 6 bases from J, with 10 bases between. Germline V gene lookup returns CDR1 MNHEY and CDR2 SMNVEV (reference sequence). The CDR3 extends over 14 amino acids. This chain's CDR3 is CASSLVQGSGELFF. Written as DNA, the CDR3 is TGTGCCAGCAGTTTAGTGCAGGGATCCGGGGAGCTGTTTTTT.

This chain joins TRBV5-1 and TRBJ1-1; D gene unclear. This CDR3 spans 14 amino acids. V was trimmed by 0 bases and J by 4 bases, leaving 10 bases between them. Germline values: CDR1 SGHRS, CDR2 YFSETQ. The CDR3 loop reads CASSLAGESTEAFF. In DNA form, the CDR3 reads TGCGCCAGCAGCTTGGCCGGAGAGAGCACTGAAGCTTTCTTT.

The chain recombines TRBV2 with TRBJ2-7, with 7 bases lining up with TRBD1. Germline V lookup: CDR1 SNHLY, CDR2 FYNNEI. The trim removed 5 bases at V and 1 base at J, leaving 8 bases unmatched. This CDR3 has 15 residues. This CDR3 reads CASSTGTEISYEQYF. The CDR3 DNA reads TGTGCCAGCAGTACCGGGACAGAAATTTCCTACGAGCAGTACTTC.

J is TRBJ1-1 and V is TRBV5-4, with D uncertain. V gave up 5 bases and J gave up 6 bases, with 20 bases separating them. The germline V gene has CDR1 SGHNT and CDR2 YYREEE (reference sequence). This CDR3 contains 15 residues. In DNA, the CDR3 is TGTGCCAGCAGAAACCTTATGGGGATCGGGGCTGAAGCTTTCTTT. Translated: CASRNLMGIGAEAFF.

V gene TRBV4-1 combines with J gene TRBJ2-4; no firm D call. CDR1 MGHRA and CDR2 YSYEKL come from the germline V gene. The CDR3 sequence is 13 residues long. V lost 0 bases to trimming and J lost 7 bases, with 7 bases between them. CDR3 DNA sequence: TGCGCCAGCAGCCAAGAATCAGTGAACATTCAGTACTTC. Residues: CASSQESVNIQYF.

This clone was seen a single time. The genes are TRBV27 and TRBJ1-2; D is possibly TRBD1 (5 bases). V lost 8 bases and J 8 bases, leaving 18 bases between the germline ends. The CDR3 is 13 amino acids. Germline V gene sequence: CDR1 MNHEY, CDR2 SMNVEV (reference sequence). CDR3 amino acids: CASRFQGVGGYTF. In DNA, the CDR3 is TGTGCCAGCCGGTTCCAAGGGGTTGGCGGCTACACCTTC.

The V call is TRBV6-1, the J call TRBJ2-2; 10 bases map to TRBD2. The length of the CDR3 is 17 residues. J lost 3 bases, V lost 3 bases, and 7 bases had no gene match. The germline V gene has CDR1 MNHNS and CDR2 SASEGT. CDR3 residues: CASSELLAGDHTGELFF. CDR3 nucleotides: TGTGCCAGCAGTGAGCTTCTAGCGGGGGACCACACCGGGGAGCTGTTTTTT.